This T cell receptor (beta chain) was found in a study of T cells in localized non-small cell lung cancer. Only a few counts were recorded for this clone. Its specificity is not known. Study observations and caveats: An association was observed between higher blood T cell density and longer overall survival. Among the top 100 tumor clones, a median 57 appeared in adjacent lung.

The CDR3 runs to 14 residues. CDR1 is SGHNT and CDR2 is YENEEA in the germline V gene. Trimming cost V 5 bases and J 0 bases, with 5 bases left between them. Only in-frame clones appear in the TCRdb table, and some are missing; sequencing was by immunoSEQ multiplex PCR. The sample lists approximately 3,000 clones, roughly 22% occurring once. The origin of this receptor is a man aged 40 to 75 with stage I squamous cell lung carcinoma. The rearrangement joins TRBV11-3 to TRBJ1-6; D ambiguous. Sequenced material: lung tumor tissue, taken before any cancer treatment. In DNA, the CDR3 is TGTGCCAGCAGCGTTTACTCCTATAATTCACCCCTCCACTTT. Protein sequence: CASSVYSYNSPLHF.